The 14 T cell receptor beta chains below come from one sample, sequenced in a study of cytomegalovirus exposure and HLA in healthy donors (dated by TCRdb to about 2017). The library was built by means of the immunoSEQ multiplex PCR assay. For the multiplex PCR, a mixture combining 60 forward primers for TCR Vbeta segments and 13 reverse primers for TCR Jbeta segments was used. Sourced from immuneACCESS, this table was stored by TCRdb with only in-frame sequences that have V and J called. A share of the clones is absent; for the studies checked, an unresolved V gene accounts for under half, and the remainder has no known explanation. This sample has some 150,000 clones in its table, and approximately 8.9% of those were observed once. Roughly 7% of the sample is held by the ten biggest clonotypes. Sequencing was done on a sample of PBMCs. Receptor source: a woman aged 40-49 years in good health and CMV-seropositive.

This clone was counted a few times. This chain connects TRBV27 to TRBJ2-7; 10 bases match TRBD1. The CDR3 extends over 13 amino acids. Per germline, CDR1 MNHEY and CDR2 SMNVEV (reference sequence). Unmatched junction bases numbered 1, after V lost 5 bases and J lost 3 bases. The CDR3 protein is CASSRDRGYEQYF. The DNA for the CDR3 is TGTGCCAGCAGTAGGGACAGGGGCTACGAGCAGTACTTC.

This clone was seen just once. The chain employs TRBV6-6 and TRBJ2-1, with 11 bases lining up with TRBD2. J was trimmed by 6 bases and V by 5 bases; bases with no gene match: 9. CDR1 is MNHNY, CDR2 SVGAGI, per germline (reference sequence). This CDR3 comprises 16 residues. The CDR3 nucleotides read TGTGCCAGCAGTCCCAATGTAGCGGGGGGGCTCAATGAGCAGTTCTTC. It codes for CASSPNVAGGLNEQFF.

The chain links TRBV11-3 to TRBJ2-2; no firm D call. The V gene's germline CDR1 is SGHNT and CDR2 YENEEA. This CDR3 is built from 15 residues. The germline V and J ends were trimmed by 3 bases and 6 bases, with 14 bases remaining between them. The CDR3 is CASSFYTVGSGELFF. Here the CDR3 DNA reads TGTGCCAGCAGCTTTTACACAGTCGGATCCGGGGAGCTGTTTTTT. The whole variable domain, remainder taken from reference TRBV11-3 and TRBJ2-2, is EAGVVQSPRYKIIEKKQPVAFWCNPISGHNTLYWYLQNLGQGPELLIRYENEEAVDDSQLPKDRFSAERLKGVDSTLKIQPAELGDSAVYLCASSFYTVGSGELFFGEGSRLTVL.

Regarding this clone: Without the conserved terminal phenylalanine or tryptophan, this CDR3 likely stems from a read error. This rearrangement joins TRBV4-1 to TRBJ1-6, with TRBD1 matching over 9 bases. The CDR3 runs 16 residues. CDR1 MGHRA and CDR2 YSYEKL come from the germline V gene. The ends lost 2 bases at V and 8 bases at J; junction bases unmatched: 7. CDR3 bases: TGCGCCAGCAGCCAAAGACTACAGGGGGCGGATTCACCCCTCCACCTT. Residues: CASSQRLQGADSPLHL.

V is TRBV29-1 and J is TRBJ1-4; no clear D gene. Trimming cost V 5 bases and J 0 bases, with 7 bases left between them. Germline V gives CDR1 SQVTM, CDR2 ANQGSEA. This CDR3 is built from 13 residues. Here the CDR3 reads CSVLGPTNEKLFF. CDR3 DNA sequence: TGCAGCGTTCTTGGGCCAACTAATGAAAAACTGTTTTTT.

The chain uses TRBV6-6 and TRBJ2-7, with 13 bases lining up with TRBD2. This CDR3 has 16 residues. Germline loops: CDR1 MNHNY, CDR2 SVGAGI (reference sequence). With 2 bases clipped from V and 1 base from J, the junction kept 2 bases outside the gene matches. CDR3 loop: CASSYKLAGGSYEQYF. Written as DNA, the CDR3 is TGTGCCAGCAGTTACAAACTAGCGGGGGGGTCCTACGAGCAGTACTTC.

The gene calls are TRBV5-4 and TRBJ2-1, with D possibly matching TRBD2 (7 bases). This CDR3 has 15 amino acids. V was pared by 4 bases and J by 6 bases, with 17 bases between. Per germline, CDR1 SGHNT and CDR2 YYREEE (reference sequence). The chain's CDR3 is CASSSPRGAGNEQFF. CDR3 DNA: TGTGCCAGCAGCAGCCCCCGGGGGGCCGGCAATGAGCAGTTCTTC. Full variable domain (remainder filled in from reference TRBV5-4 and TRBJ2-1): ETGVTQSPTHLIKTRGQQVTLRCSSQSGHNTVSWYQQALGQGPQFIFQYYREEENGRGNFPPRFSGLQFPNYSSELNVNALELDDSALYLCASSSPRGAGNEQFFGPGTRLTVL.

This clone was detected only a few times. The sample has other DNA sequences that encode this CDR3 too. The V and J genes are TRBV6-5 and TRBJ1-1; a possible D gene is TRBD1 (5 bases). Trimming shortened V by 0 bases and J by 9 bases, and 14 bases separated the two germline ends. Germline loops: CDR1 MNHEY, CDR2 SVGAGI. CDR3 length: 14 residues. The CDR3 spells CASSYSLGRGKAFF. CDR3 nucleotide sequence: TGTGCCAGCAGTTACTCCCTCGGGAGGGGCAAAGCTTTCTTT.

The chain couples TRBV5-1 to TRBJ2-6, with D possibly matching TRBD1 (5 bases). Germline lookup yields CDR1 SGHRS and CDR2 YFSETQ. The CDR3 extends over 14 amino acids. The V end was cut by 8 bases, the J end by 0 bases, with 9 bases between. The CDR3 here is CASQQASGANVLTF. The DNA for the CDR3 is TGCGCCAGTCAACAGGCCTCTGGGGCCAACGTCCTGACTTTC.

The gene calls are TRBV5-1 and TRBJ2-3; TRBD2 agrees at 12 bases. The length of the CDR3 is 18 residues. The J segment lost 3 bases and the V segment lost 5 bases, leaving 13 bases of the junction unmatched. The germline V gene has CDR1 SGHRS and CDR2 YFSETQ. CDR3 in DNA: TGCGCCAGCAGAAGGACTAGCGGGGCCTCTGGGGATACAGATACGCAGTATTTT. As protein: CASRRTSGASGDTDTQYF.

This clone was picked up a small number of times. The CDR3 DNA follows: TGTGCCAGCAGCTTAGAGGTACTAGCGGGGTACACAGATACGCAGTATTTT. Amino acid sequence: CASSLEVLAGYTDTQYF. The chain joins TRBV7-9 to TRBJ2-3; TRBD2 aligns across 10 bases. After removal of 1 base from V and 2 bases from J, the junction contained 6 bases not matched to a gene. The CDR3 length is 17 residues. Germline V gene lookup returns CDR1 SEHNR and CDR2 FQNEAQ (reference sequence).

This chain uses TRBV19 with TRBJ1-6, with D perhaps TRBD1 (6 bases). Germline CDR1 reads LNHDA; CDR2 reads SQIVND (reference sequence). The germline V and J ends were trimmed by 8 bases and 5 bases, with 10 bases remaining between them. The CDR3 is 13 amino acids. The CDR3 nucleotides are TGTGCCAGTCGACAGGTCGATAATTCACCCCTCCACTTT. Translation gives CASRQVDNSPLHF.

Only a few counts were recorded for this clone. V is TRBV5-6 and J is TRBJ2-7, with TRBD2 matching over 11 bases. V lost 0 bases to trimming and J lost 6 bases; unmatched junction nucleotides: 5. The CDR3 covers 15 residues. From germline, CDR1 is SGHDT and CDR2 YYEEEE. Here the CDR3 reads CASSLEGLADVEQYF. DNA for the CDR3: TGTGCCAGCAGCTTGGAGGGACTAGCGGACGTCGAGCAGTACTTC. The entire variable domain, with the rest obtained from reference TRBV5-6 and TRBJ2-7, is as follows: DAGVTQSPTHLIKTRGQQVTLRCSPKSGHDTVSWYQQALGQGPQFIFQYYEEEERQRGNFPDRFSGHQFPNYSSELNVNALLLGDSALYLCASSLEGLADVEQYFGPGTRLTVT.

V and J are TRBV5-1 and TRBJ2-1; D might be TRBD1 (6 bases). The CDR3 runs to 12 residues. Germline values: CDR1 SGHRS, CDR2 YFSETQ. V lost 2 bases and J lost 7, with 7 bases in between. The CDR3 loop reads CASSFQGNEQFF. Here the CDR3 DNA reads TGCGCCAGCAGCTTTCAGGGGAATGAGCAGTTCTTC.